This T cell receptor (beta chain) came from a study of T cell responses to AZD1222 COVID-19 vaccine. This clone was seen only once. Its antigen remains unidentified. The method was immunoSEQ multiplex PCR; TCRdb's version includes in-frame clones alone and lacks a portion of them. Found here are 50,000 to 70,000 clones, more than 80% of them singletons; the top ten hold about 21%. Study-level results: Repertoire sampling was restricted to post-peak T cell response timepoints.

The origin of this receptor is an adult in good health. The specimen was peripheral blood, collected on day 0 of MenACWY control vaccination.

The CDR3 here is CASSPQSGGDLGYTF. The CDR3 nucleotides read TGTGCCAGCTCACCACAGAGTGGAGGGGATTTAGGCTACACCTTC. V usage is TRBV18 and J usage is TRBJ1-2; TRBD1 might be the D (5 bases). The CDR3 covers 15 residues. CDR1 is KGHSH and CDR2 is LQKENI in the germline V gene. Trimming took 1 base from V and 8 from J, leaving 17 bases between them.